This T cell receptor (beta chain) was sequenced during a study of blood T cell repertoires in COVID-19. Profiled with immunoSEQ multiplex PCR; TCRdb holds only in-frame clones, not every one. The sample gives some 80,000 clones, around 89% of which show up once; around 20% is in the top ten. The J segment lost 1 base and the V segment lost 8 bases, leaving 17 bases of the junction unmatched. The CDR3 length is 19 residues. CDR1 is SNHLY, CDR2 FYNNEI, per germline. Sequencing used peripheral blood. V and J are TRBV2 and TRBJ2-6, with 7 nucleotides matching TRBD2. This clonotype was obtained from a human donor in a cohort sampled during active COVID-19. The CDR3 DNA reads TGTGCCAGCTTCATCCCGACTAGCCCTCTCTATTCTGGGGCCAACGTCCTGACTTTC. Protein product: CASFIPTSPLYSGANVLTF.